One and the same sample provided the 22 T cell receptor beta chains below, sequenced in a study of blood T cell repertoires in COVID-19. Here immunoSEQ multiplex PCR was the method, and the copy in TCRdb shows in-frame clones only, minus some. The table records a few hundred thousand clones, 75% to 90% of them present only once. Sample: PBMCs or T cells enriched from blood (not recorded which). These receptors all stem from a woman aged 25 to 39 who had been exposed to COVID-19.

This chain uses TRBV3-1 (or the pseudogene TRBV3-2) with TRBJ2-3, with D maybe TRBD2 (6 bases). This CDR3 spans 13 amino acids. Trimming cost V 0 bases and J 8 bases, with 9 bases left between them. Germline loops: CDR1 LGHDT, CDR2 YNNKEL (reference sequence). DNA of the CDR3: TGTGCCAGCAGCCAAGATTTCGGGGGTACGCAGTATTTT. It is translated as CASSQDFGGTQYF.

The chain couples TRBV5-4 to TRBJ1-2; possibly TRBD1 for D (5 bases). Germline V gene sequence: CDR1 SGHNT, CDR2 YYREEE (reference sequence). The CDR3 loop spans 14 amino acids. Trimming removed 4 bases from V and 7 bases from J, with 17 bases in between. CDR3 protein: CASSDPGLGIGYTF. The CDR3 DNA reads as TGTGCCAGCAGCGACCCGGGACTCGGAATTGGCTACACCTTC.

This chain joins TRBV5-1 and TRBJ2-1; 9 nucleotides line up with TRBD1. Per the germline V gene, CDR1 is SGHRS and CDR2 is YFSETQ. V gave up 2 bases and J gave up 4 bases; unmatched junction bases: 4. CDR3 length: 15 residues. The CDR3 sequence is CASSLQGAEYNEQFF. In DNA, the CDR3 is TGCGCCAGCAGCTTACAGGGGGCGGAGTACAATGAGCAGTTCTTC.

J is TRBJ2-5 and V is TRBV30; D uncertain. Between the trimmed V and J ends, which lost 2 bases and 4 bases, there was a span of 11 bases. The CDR3 spans 13 residues. The germline V gene encodes CDR1 GTSNPN and CDR2 SVGIG (reference sequence). CDR3 region: CAWSRQNSETQYF. In nucleotides, the CDR3 is TGTGCCTGGAGTCGCCAAAACTCAGAGACCCAGTACTTC.

This sequence joins TRBV27 and TRBJ1-2; TRBD1 might be the D (5 bases). CDR1 is MNHEY and CDR2 is SMNVEV in the germline V gene (reference sequence). The CDR3 covers 14 residues. The germline V and J ends were trimmed by 0 bases and 3 bases, with 8 bases remaining between them. The CDR3: CASSLSWGDYGYTF. The DNA of the CDR3 is TGTGCCAGCAGTTTATCGTGGGGGGACTATGGCTACACCTTC.

The chain links TRBV6-5 to TRBJ1-2; no reliable D call. The CDR3 sequence is 13 residues long. The V and J ends lost 2 bases and 5 bases respectively, with 9 bases between them. CDR1 and CDR2 (germline): MNHEY, SVGAGI. This CDR3 is CASSYGEVYGYTF. As DNA, the CDR3 is TGTGCCAGCAGTTACGGGGAGGTGTATGGCTACACCTTC.

This chain links TRBV3-1 (or the pseudogene TRBV3-2) with TRBJ1-4; D is undetermined. V lost 2 bases to trimming and J lost 4 bases, with 8 bases between them. Germline V lookup: CDR1 LGHDT, CDR2 YNNKEL (reference sequence). The CDR3 runs to 14 residues. The CDR3 DNA reads as TGTGCCAGCAGCCAATTCCGGGTTAATGAAAAACTGTTTTTT. Amino acids: CASSQFRVNEKLFF.

The V and J genes are TRBV13 and TRBJ2-3, with D perhaps matching TRBD1 (5 bases). The germline gives CDR1 PRHDT, CDR2 FYEKMQ (reference sequence). Trimming left V 8 bases short and J 0 bases short, with 9 bases between. The CDR3 sequence is 13 residues long. The CDR3 sequence is CASSGPSTDTQYF. As DNA, the CDR3 is TGTGCCAGCTCAGGGCCAAGCACAGATACGCAGTATTTT.

The CDR3 DNA sequence: TGTGCCAGCAGCCAAGTCAGGGGGCTAAGGATTTCACCCCTCCACTTT. This encodes CASSQVRGLRISPLHF. V gene TRBV14 combines with J gene TRBJ1-6, with 8 bases that match TRBD1. J lost 9 bases, V lost 1 base, and 8 bases had no gene match. This CDR3 spans 16 amino acids. Germline-derived CDR1 and CDR2 are SGHDN and FVKESK.

The chain recombines TRBV2 with TRBJ2-3; 7 nucleotides line up with TRBD2. Germline values: CDR1 SNHLY, CDR2 FYNNEI. This CDR3 contains 14 residues. The ends lost 6 bases at V and 6 bases at J; junction bases unmatched: 9. CDR3 sequence (DNA): TGTGCCAGCAGGGTAGCGGGCAGCGGGGATACGCAGTATTTT. Translating it yields CASRVAGSGDTQYF.

The rearrangement joins TRBV2 to TRBJ1-1; D is possibly TRBD1 (5 bases). This CDR3 has 11 amino acids. Germline CDR1 reads SNHLY; CDR2 reads FYNNEI. V was cut by 7 bases and J by 7 bases, with 10 bases left in between. CDR3 in DNA: TGTGCCAGCACCCTGGGGCTTGAAGCTTTCTTT. Amino acid sequence: CASTLGLEAFF.

This rearrangement joins TRBV18 to TRBJ2-7; TRBD2 aligns across 8 bases. V shed 3 bases, J shed 6 bases, and the junction held 13 bases outside the gene matches. The CDR3 length is 16 residues. Germline V gene data show CDR1 as KGHSH and CDR2 as LQKENI. The CDR3 coding sequence is TGTGCCAGCTCACCTCGTGACGGCAGCGGGGGATTCGAGCAGTACTTC. As protein: CASSPRDGSGGFEQYF.

The V call is TRBV5-4, the J call TRBJ2-7, with D possibly TRBD2 on 6 matching bases. The germline V and J ends were trimmed by 4 bases and 0 bases, with 14 bases remaining between them. There are 15 residues in the CDR3. Germline loops: CDR1 SGHNT, CDR2 YYREEE (reference sequence). CDR3 region: CASSQDGGSSYEQYF. CDR3 coding DNA: TGTGCCAGCAGCCAGGACGGAGGGAGCTCCTACGAGCAGTACTTC.

The chain recombines TRBV5-4 with TRBJ1-4; TRBD1 matches at 7 bases. J was trimmed by 5 bases and V by 2 bases; bases with no gene match: 3. This CDR3 is 14 amino acids long. CDR1 and CDR2 (germline): SGHNT, YYREEE (reference sequence). The CDR3 nucleotides are TGTGCCAGCAGCTTAAAGACAGGGAATGAAAAACTGTTTTTT. Translating gives CASSLKTGNEKLFF. Together with reference TRBV5-4 and TRBJ1-4, the CDR3 gives the full variable domain: ETGVTQSPTHLIKTRGQQVTLRCSSQSGHNTVSWYQQALGQGPQFIFQYYREEENGRGNFPPRFSGLQFPNYSSELNVNALELDDSALYLCASSLKTGNEKLFFGSGTQLSVL.

This chain connects TRBV7-9 to TRBJ1-2; TRBD1 matches 8 bases. V lost 3 bases and J lost 5; bases outside the gene matches: 5. Germline assignment: CDR1 SEHNR and CDR2 FQNEAQ (reference sequence). This CDR3 region has 14 residues. DNA of the CDR3: TGTGCCAGCAGCTTCCAGGGGGCCCGGTATGGCTACACCTTC. The encoded protein is CASSFQGARYGYTF.

This CDR3 reads CATSDPGTANTGELFF. The CDR3 DNA follows: TGTGCCACCAGTGATCCCGGGACAGCGAACACCGGGGAGCTGTTTTTT. The chain is built from TRBV24-1 and TRBJ2-2; 7 nucleotides agree with TRBD1. Germline assignment: CDR1 KGHDR and CDR2 SFDVKD. The V gene end was trimmed by 3 bases and the J gene end by 0 bases; junction bases not matched to a gene: 3. The CDR3 loop spans 16 amino acids.

The chain is built from TRBV5-1 and TRBJ2-7, with 9 bases that match TRBD1. V dropped 1 base and J dropped 3; count of bases not matched to a gene: 5. CDR1 is SGHRS and CDR2 is YFSETQ in the germline V gene. This CDR3 region has 15 residues. The CDR3 loop is CASSLSGQGGYEQYF. CDR3 DNA: TGCGCCAGCAGCTTGTCGGGACAGGGAGGCTACGAGCAGTACTTC.

The chain uses TRBV2 and TRBJ1-4; no definite D call. Germline-derived CDR1 and CDR2 are SNHLY and FYNNEI. V lost 4 bases, J lost 4 bases, and 16 bases lay in between. The CDR3 is made up of 16 amino acids. The CDR3 DNA follows: TGTGCCAGCAGTGCGTCGCCGAACATTCTTAATGAAAAACTGTTTTTT. Its translation: CASSASPNILNEKLFF.

The chain couples TRBV7-6 to TRBJ2-2; D call uncertain. CDR1 SGHVS and CDR2 FNYEAQ come from the germline V gene. CDR3 length: 15 residues. Trimming cost V 1 base and J 3 bases, with 9 bases left between them. The chain's CDR3 is CASSLVPEDTGELFF. As DNA, the CDR3 is TGTGCCAGCAGCTTAGTCCCCGAGGACACCGGGGAGCTGTTTTTT.

The chain combines TRBV6-5 with TRBJ1-2; TRBD1 might be the D (5 bases). Trimming cost V 2 bases and J 2 bases, with 12 bases left between them. This CDR3 has 15 amino acids. Looked up from germline, CDR1 is MNHEY and CDR2 is SVGAGI. The CDR3 spells CASSYGADQNYGYTF. The CDR3 bases are TGTGCCAGCAGTTACGGGGCAGACCAGAACTATGGCTACACCTTC.

The chain is built from TRBV11-3 and TRBJ1-1; D uncertain. Germline assignment: CDR1 SGHNT and CDR2 YENEEA. V lost 4 bases to trimming and J lost 0 bases, with 24 bases between them. The CDR3 runs 19 residues. The CDR3 DNA sequence: TGTGCCAGCAGCTCAGCCCATAAACGGGATTGGATGGTGAACACTGAAGCTTTCTTT. Translation gives CASSSAHKRDWMVNTEAFF.

The rearrangement joins TRBV30 to TRBJ2-1; TRBD1 matches 8 bases. Germline lookup yields CDR1 GTSNPN and CDR2 SVGIG (reference sequence). The CDR3 spans 12 residues. This CDR3 reads CMGTGIYNEQFF. CDR3 DNA: TGTATGGGGACAGGTATCTACAATGAGCAGTTCTTC.